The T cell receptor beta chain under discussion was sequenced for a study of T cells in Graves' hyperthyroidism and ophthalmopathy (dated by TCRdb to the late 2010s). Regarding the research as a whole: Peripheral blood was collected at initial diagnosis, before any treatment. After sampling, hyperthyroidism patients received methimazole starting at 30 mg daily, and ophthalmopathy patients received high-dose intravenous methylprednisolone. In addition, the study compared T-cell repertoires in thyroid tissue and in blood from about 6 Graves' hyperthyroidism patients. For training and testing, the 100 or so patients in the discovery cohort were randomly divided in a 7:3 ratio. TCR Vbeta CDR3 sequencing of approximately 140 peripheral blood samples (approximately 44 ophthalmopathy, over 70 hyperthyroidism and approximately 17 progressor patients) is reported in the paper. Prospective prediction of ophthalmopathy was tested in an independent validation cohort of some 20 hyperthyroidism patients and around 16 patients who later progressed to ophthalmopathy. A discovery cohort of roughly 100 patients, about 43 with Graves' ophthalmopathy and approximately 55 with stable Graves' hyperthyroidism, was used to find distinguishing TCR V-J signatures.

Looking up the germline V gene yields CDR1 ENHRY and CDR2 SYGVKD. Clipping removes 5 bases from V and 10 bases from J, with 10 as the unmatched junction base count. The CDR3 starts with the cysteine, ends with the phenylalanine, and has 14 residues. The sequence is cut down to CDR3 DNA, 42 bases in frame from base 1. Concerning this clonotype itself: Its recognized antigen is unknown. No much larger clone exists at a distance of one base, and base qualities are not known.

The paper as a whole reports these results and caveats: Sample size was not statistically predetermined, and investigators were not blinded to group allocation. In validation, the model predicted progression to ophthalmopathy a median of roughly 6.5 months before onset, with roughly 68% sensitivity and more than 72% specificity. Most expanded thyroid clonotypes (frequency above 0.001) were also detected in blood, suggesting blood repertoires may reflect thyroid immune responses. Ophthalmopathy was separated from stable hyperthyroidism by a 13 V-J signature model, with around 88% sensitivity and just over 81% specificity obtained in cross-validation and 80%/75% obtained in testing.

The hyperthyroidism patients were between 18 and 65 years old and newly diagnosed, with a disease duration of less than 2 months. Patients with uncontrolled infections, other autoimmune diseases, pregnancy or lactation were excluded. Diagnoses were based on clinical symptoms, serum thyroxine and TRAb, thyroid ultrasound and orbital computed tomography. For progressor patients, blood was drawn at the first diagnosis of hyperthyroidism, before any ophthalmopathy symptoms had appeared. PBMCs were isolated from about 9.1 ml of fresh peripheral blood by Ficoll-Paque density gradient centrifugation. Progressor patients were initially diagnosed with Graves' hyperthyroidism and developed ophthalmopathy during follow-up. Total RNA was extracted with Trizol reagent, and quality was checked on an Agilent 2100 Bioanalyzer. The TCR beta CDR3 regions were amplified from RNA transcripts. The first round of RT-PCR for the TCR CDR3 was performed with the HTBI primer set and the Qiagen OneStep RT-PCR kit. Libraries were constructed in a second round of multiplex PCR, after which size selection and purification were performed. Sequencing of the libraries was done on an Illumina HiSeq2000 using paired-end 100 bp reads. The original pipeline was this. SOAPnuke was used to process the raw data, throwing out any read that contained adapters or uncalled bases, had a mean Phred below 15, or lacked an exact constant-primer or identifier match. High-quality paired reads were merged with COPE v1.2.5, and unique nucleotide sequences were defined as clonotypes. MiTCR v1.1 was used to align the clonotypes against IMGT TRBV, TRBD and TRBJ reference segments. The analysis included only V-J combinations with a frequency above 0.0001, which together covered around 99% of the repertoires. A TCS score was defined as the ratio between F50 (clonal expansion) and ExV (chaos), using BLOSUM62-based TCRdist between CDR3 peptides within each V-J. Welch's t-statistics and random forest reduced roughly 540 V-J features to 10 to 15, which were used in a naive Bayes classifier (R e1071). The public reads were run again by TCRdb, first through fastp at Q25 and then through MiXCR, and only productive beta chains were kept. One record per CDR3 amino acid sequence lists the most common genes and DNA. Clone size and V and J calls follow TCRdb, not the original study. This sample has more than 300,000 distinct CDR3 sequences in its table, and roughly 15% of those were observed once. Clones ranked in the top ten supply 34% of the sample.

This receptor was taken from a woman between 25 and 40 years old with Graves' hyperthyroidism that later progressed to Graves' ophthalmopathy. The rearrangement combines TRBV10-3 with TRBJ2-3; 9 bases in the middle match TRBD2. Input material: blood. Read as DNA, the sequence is TGTGCCATCAGTCTTCCGGGACTAGCAATTCCGCAGTATTTT. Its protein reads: CAISLPGLAIPQYF.